This TCR beta chain was found in a study of naive and memory T cell subsets. Study-wide results and caveats: Diversity fell and Gini index rose from naive through CM, EM, EMRA.

In its sample, this clonotype was seen a few times. Its antigen is not identified. Two oligonucleotides, mixed equimolar, formed the beta constant-region primer covering TRBC1 and TRBC2. Ligated cDNA was amplified by four rounds of PCR with nested alpha and beta constant-region primers and SP2. One entry per CDR3 protein results from TCRdb running MiXCR on the UMI-ligation and nested PCR reads. The sample carries 130,000 to 150,000 distinct CDR3 sequences, over 15% recorded once. Germline V gene lookup returns CDR1 SGHRS and CDR2 YFSETQ. The length of the CDR3 is 17 residues. Trimming removed 2 bases from V and 1 base from J; junction bases left unmatched: 8.

This clonotype was sampled from a human donor in good health. The sample comprised naive CD4+ T cells from blood. The chain recombines TRBV5-1 with TRBJ2-2; 7 bases agree with TRBD1. For the CDR3, the DNA is TGCGCCAGCAGCTTTCAAAAGGGACAGCTGAACACCGGGGAGCTGTTTTTT. It is translated as CASSFQKGQLNTGELFF.